A selection of T cell receptor beta chains follows, all from one sample in a study of cytotoxic CD8 clonotypes in ibrutinib-treated CLL. Produced via immunoSEQ multiplex PCR; TCRdb's table is partial and in-frame only. The sample holds about 29,000 clones, about three fifths seen once. The sample in question was PBMCs, obtained before ibrutinib treatment. Receptors originate from a human donor with chronic lymphocytic leukemia. CDR3s include the opening cysteine and the closing phenylalanine or tryptophan. A D gene is named only where the DNA matches it firmly. A row's size may be missing; if present it is once, few, many or a size class.

V	size	D	J	CDR3	DNA
TRBV19	-	-	TRBJ1-6	CASSTRQDSPLHF	TGTGCCAGTAGTACGCGACAGGATTCACCCCTCCACTTT
TRBV5-1	-	-	TRBJ1-2	CASSFGQTYGYTF	TGCGCCAGCAGCTTCGGACAAACCTATGGCTACACCTTC
TRBV9	few	-	TRBJ1-2	CASSVEGLGYGYTF	TGTGCCAGCAGCGTAGAGGGTCTCGGCTATGGCTACACCTTC
TRBV12-2	few	-	TRBJ2-5	CASRLNWAQETQYF	TGTGCAAGTCGCTTAAATTGGGCCCAAGAGACCCAGTACTTC
TRBV6-6	-	-	TRBJ2-5	CASSKLVGETQYF	TGTGCCAGCAGTAAACTGGTGGGGGAGACCCAGTACTTC
TRBV27	-	-	TRBJ1-5	CASSLIGAGQPQHF	TGTGCCAGCAGTTTAATCGGGGCTGGCCAGCCCCAGCATTTT
TRBV6-5	-	TRBD2	TRBJ2-7	CASSYSGGRGYEQYF	TGTGCCAGCAGTTACTCGGGCGGGAGAGGGTACGAGCAGTACTTC
TRBV27	-	TRBD2	TRBJ2-7	CASSPLATPSYEQYF	TGTGCCAGCAGCCCACTAGCGACTCCCTCCTACGAGCAGTACTTC
TRBV19	-	-	TRBJ1-2	CASKPGTNYGYTF	TGTGCCAGTAAACCAGGAACAAACTATGGCTACACCTTC
TRBV7-2	-	TRBD2	TRBJ2-7	CASSLNIFGGRGDYEQYF	TGTGCCAGCAGCTTAAATATCTTCGGCGGGCGGGGGGACTACGAGCAGTACTTC
TRBV6-6	-	TRBD2	TRBJ2-2	CASSKKRDGNTGELFF	TGTGCCAGCAGTAAAAAGCGGGACGGAAACACCGGGGAGCTGTTTTTT
TRBV28	few	-	TRBJ2-7	CASITGTFPYEQYF	TGTGCCAGCATAACGGGGACTTTCCCCTACGAGCAGTACTTC
TRBV5-1	-	TRBD1	TRBJ1-4	CASSLTGQGGEKLFF	TGCGCCAGCAGCTTGACGGGACAGGGTGGAGAAAAACTGTTTTTT
TRBV2	few	TRBD1	TRBJ2-3	CASGTEDTQYF	TGTGCCAGCGGGACAGAAGATACGCAGTATTTT
TRBV7-8	-	TRBD2	TRBJ2-1	CASSLLAGVTNEQFF	TGTGCCAGCAGCCTACTAGCGGGAGTAACAAATGAGCAGTTCTTC
TRBV25-1	-	-	TRBJ2-5	CASSESLPENQETQYF	TGTGCCAGCAGTGAAAGCCTACCGGAAAACCAAGAGACCCAGTACTTC
TRBV7-8	-	-	TRBJ2-5	CASSFLAVQETQYF	TGTGCCAGCAGCTTCCTAGCAGTCCAAGAGACCCAGTACTTC
TRBV28	-	-	TRBJ1-3	CASSTPRQVISGNTIYF	TGTGCCAGCAGTACCCCCCGACAGGTCATCTCTGGAAACACCATATATTTT
TRBV28	-	-	TRBJ1-2	CASSLGSHDFYGYTF	TGTGCCAGCAGTTTGGGGTCCCATGATTTCTATGGCTACACCTTC
TRBV7-9	once	TRBD2	TRBJ2-7	CASTPRRGGGYEQYF	TGTGCCAGCACCCCTAGGCGGGGGGGCGGCTACGAGCAGTACTTC
TRBV27	few	-	TRBJ2-7	CASSPRALNYEQYF	TGTGCCAGCAGTCCGAGGGCCCTAAACTACGAGCAGTACTTC
TRBV5-1	-	TRBD1	TRBJ2-3	CASKLTGTGEFTDTQYF	TGCGCCAGCAAATTGACCGGGACAGGGGAATTCACAGATACGCAGTATTTT
TRBV9	-	-	TRBJ1-2	CASSRERAAYGYTF	TGTGCCAGCAGTCGTGAGAGGGCAGCCTATGGCTACACCTTC
TRBV11-2	-	TRBD1	TRBJ2-7	CASSVNPTGYGSDYEQYF	TGTGCCAGCAGCGTTAACCCGACAGGGTACGGATCCGACTACGAGCAGTACTTC
TRBV29-1	-	TRBD1	TRBJ1-2	CSVGGQGAGYGYTF	TGCAGCGTTGGAGGACAGGGGGCGGGCTATGGCTACACCTTC
TRBV5-5	-	TRBD2	TRBJ2-1	CASSTLTSARSHNEQFF	TGTGCCAGCAGCACCCTAACTAGCGCCAGGTCCCACAATGAGCAGTTCTTC
TRBV7-9	-	TRBD1	TRBJ1-1	CASSPLPGQGGTEAFF	TGTGCCAGCAGCCCTTTACCTGGACAGGGAGGCACTGAAGCTTTCTTT
TRBV9	-	TRBD1	TRBJ1-4	CASSVRAQGNEKLFF	TGTGCCAGCAGCGTAAGAGCACAGGGGAATGAAAAACTGTTTTTT
TRBV5-1	-	-	TRBJ2-7	CASSLSRQVPIDEQYF	TGCGCCAGCAGCTTGTCGAGACAGGTACCTATTGACGAGCAGTACTTC
TRBV25-1	medium-sized	-	TRBJ1-1	CASSGSQMGWTEAFF	TGTGCCAGCAGTGGCTCTCAGATGGGGTGGACTGAAGCTTTCTTT
TRBV6-5	few	-	TRBJ2-7	CASSYYEQYF	TGTGCCAGCAGTTACTACGAGCAGTACTTC
TRBV6-5	-	TRBD2	TRBJ2-3	CASRLAGMADTQYF	TGTGCCAGCAGATTAGCGGGGATGGCAGATACGCAGTATTTT
TRBV5-1	few	-	TRBJ2-7	CASSHDSDEQYF	TGCGCCAGCAGCCACGACTCCGACGAGCAGTACTTC
TRBV10-1	-	TRBD1	TRBJ1-5	CASRRTGTGGNQPQHF	TGCGCCAGCAGGAGAACCGGGACAGGAGGCAATCAGCCCCAGCATTTT
TRBV6-5	-	-	TRBJ1-1	CASSYSNTEAFF	TGTGCCAGCAGTTACAGCAACACTGAAGCTTTCTTT
TRBV25-1	-	TRBD1	TRBJ2-3	CASSDGQADTQYF	TGTGCCAGCAGTGACGGACAGGCGGATACGCAGTATTTT
TRBV27	-	-	TRBJ2-3	CASRTGATDTQYF	TGTGCCAGCAGGACCGGGGCCACAGATACGCAGTATTTT
TRBV7-8	-	TRBD1	TRBJ1-2	CASSYRDRKYGYTF	TGTGCCAGCAGCTACCGGGACAGAAAATATGGCTACACCTTC
TRBV11-2	once	-	TRBJ2-5	CASSLESGRSATQYF	TGTGCCAGCAGCTTAGAAAGCGGCCGCTCGGCGACCCAGTACTTC
TRBV4-1	-	TRBD2	TRBJ2-1	CASSQAGGPDEQFF	TGCGCCAGCAGCCAGGCGGGGGGGCCGGACGAGCAGTTCTTC
TRBV2	-	-	TRBJ1-5	CASSGRTYSNQPQHF	TGTGCCAGCAGTGGGCGGACCTATAGCAATCAGCCCCAGCATTTT
TRBV5-6	-	-	TRBJ2-1	CASSPHRRYNEQFF	TGTGCCAGCAGCCCCCATCGGCGTTACAATGAGCAGTTCTTC
TRBV11-2	-	-	TRBJ2-3	CASSSQGPLTDTQYF	TGTGCCAGCAGCTCCCAGGGCCCCCTCACAGATACGCAGTATTTT
TRBV7-6	-	-	TRBJ2-5	CASSLGANQETQYF	TGTGCCAGCAGTCTCGGGGCAAACCAAGAGACCCAGTACTTC
TRBV7-8	few	-	TRBJ2-1	CASSFREGRTNEQFF	TGTGCCAGCAGCTTCCGGGAAGGGAGGACAAATGAGCAGTTCTTC
TRBV5-5	-	TRBD2	TRBJ2-7	CASSLGLAERYEQYF	TGTGCCAGCAGCTTGGGACTAGCGGAACGCTACGAGCAGTACTTC
TRBV2	few	-	TRBJ2-3	CASSELPGADTQYF	TGTGCCAGCAGTGAATTACCCGGGGCAGATACGCAGTATTTT
TRBV7-2	-	-	TRBJ2-1	CASSFWGPGGNEQFF	TGTGCCAGCAGCTTCTGGGGGCCCGGAGGCAATGAGCAGTTCTTC
TRBV19	-	-	TRBJ2-5	CASSILWVRGETQYF	TGTGCCAGTAGTATACTCTGGGTGAGAGGGGAGACCCAGTACTTC
TRBV6-5	-	TRBD2	TRBJ2-7	CASSYGTSSYEQYF	TGTGCCAGCAGTTACGGGACTAGCTCCTACGAGCAGTACTTC
TRBV10-1	few	TRBD1	TRBJ2-1	CASAAGTGPYNEQFF	TGCGCCAGCGCCGCGGGGACAGGGCCCTACAATGAGCAGTTCTTC
TRBV7-3	-	-	TRBJ1-2	CASSPNPGGEGYTF	TGTGCCAGCAGCCCTAACCCTGGAGGGGAAGGCTACACCTTC
TRBV19	-	-	TRBJ2-4	CASSIALPLALAKNIQYF	TGTGCCAGTAGTATAGCCCTTCCCTTAGCGCTAGCCAAAAACATTCAGTACTTC
TRBV11-2	-	-	TRBJ2-7	CASSLTPGLISYEQYF	TGTGCCAGCAGCTTAACACCGGGACTGATCTCCTACGAGCAGTACTTC
TRBV19	few	-	TRBJ1-2	CASNRAGYGYTF	TGTGCCAGTAACAGGGCGGGGTATGGCTACACCTTC
TRBV5-1	-	TRBD1	TRBJ1-4	CASSRIPGQGRLLLNEKLFF	TGCGCCAGCAGCCGGATCCCCGGACAGGGGAGATTACTCCTTAATGAAAAACTGTTTTTT
TRBV30	few	-	TRBJ1-2	CAWSAGGYGYTF	TGTGCCTGGAGTGCTGGGGGATATGGCTACACCTTC
TRBV5-1	-	-	TRBJ2-1	CASSPRQGSVGEQFF	TGCGCCAGCAGCCCTCGGCAGGGGTCTGTCGGGGAGCAGTTCTTC